These 14 T cell receptor beta chains share one sample of origin, sequenced in a study of shared clonotypes between healthy human individuals. The repertoire was sequenced with immunoSEQ multiplex PCR; TCRdb's copy has only in-frame clones and lacks some. The sample shows some 490,000 clones, 78% of them seen only once. The sample was PBMCs. These receptors were taken from a woman between 35 and 50 years old in good health. Some clones in this sample may be carry-over from other donors' samples.

As regards this clone: At one end, the junction sequence differs from germline, possibly due to a read error. The chain is built from TRBV5-6 and TRBJ2-2; tentative D call: TRBD1 (6 bases). This CDR3 is 15 amino acids long. The germline CDR1 and CDR2 sequences are SGHDT and YYEEEE. DNA of the CDR3: TGTGCCAACAGCCCTGACAGGCGCGGCACCGGGGAGCTGTTTTTT. Its protein is CANSPDRRGTGELFF. The variable domain in full, with the rest retrieved from reference TRBV5-6 and TRBJ2-2, is DAGVTQSPTHLIKTRGQQVTLRCSPKSGHDTVSWYQQALGQGPQFIFQYYEEEERQRGNFPDRFSGHQFPNYSSELNVNALLLGDSALYLCANSPDRRGTGELFFGEGSRLTVL.

The CDR3 coding sequence is TGCGCCAGCAGCTTGGCCTCTGAGTCCGGGGAGCTGTTTTTT. Translating gives CASSLASESGELFF. This chain links TRBV5-1 with TRBJ2-2; no clear D gene. CDR1 SGHRS and CDR2 YFSETQ come from the germline V gene. The CDR3 has 14 amino acids. V dropped 0 bases and J dropped 6 bases, with 9 bases sitting between them.

A single count supports this clone. The chain has TRBV10-3 and TRBJ2-7; the match to TRBD2 covers 8 bases. This CDR3 region has 13 residues. CDR1 and CDR2 (germline): ENHRY, SYGVKD. V lost 6 bases and J lost 3; bases outside the gene matches: 4. The CDR3 DNA reads as TGTGCCATCAGCCGGGGACTAGTCTACGAGCAGTACTTC. It translates to CAISRGLVYEQYF.

This chain uses TRBV10-3 with TRBJ2-5, with 10 bases fitting TRBD2. The CDR3 contains 15 residues. V dropped 6 bases and J dropped 4; count of bases not matched to a gene: 8. CDR1 is ENHRY, CDR2 SYGVKD, per germline. The CDR3 region has the DNA TGTGCCATCAGCAAAGCGGGAGGGTCGGGAGAGACCCAGTACTTC. Protein product: CAISKAGGSGETQYF.

The chain combines TRBV28 with TRBJ2-5; 11 positions agree with TRBD2. CDR1 MDHEN and CDR2 SYDVKM come from the germline V gene. CDR3 length: 14 residues. V dropped 5 bases and J dropped 5; count of bases not matched to a gene: 4. CDR3 sequence: CASSVTSGAETQYF. CDR3 nucleotides: TGTGCCAGCAGTGTGACTAGCGGGGCGGAGACCCAGTACTTC.

Only one count was recorded for this clone. The rearrangement uses TRBV18 and TRBJ2-7; D ambiguous. V was trimmed by 3 bases and J by 3 bases, leaving 12 bases between them. From germline, CDR1 is KGHSH and CDR2 LQKENI. The CDR3 spans 14 residues. The CDR3 sequence is CASSPESGYYEQYF. CDR3 DNA sequence: TGTGCCAGCTCACCCGAATCGGGCTACTACGAGCAGTACTTC.

The rearrangement uses TRBV7-2 and TRBJ2-3; the D gene is possibly TRBD2 (5 bases). CDR1 is SGHTA, CDR2 FQGNSA, per germline. The CDR3 has 15 residues. V lost 0 bases and J lost 4, with 11 bases in between. CDR3 bases: TGTGCCAGCAGCTTAGCGGGAGCCCCCCCAGATACGCAGTATTTT. Its translation: CASSLAGAPPDTQYF.

This rearrangement joins TRBV7-2 to TRBJ2-1; 9 nucleotides match TRBD2. CDR1 SGHTA and CDR2 FQGNSA come from the germline V gene. After removal of 2 bases from V and 8 bases from J, the junction contained 7 bases not matched to a gene. The CDR3 covers 15 residues. CDR3 amino acids: CASSLSVAGDYEQFF. The CDR3 bases are TGTGCCAGCAGCTTATCGGTAGCGGGAGACTATGAGCAGTTCTTC. The full variable domain, rest sourced from reference TRBV7-2 and TRBJ2-1, is GAGVSQSPSNKVTEKGKDVELRCDPISGHTALYWYRQSLGQGLEFLIYFQGNSAPDKSGLPSDRFSAERTGGSVSTLTIQRTQQEDSAVYLCASSLSVAGDYEQFFGPGTRLTVL.

In its sample, this clone was seen a few times. The chain employs TRBV7-8 and TRBJ1-5, with 7 bases identical to TRBD1. Germline V gene data show CDR1 as SGHVS and CDR2 as FQNEAQ. This CDR3 has 20 amino acids. Trimming removed 2 bases from V and 5 bases from J; junction bases left unmatched: 21. The CDR3 DNA reads TGTGCCAGCAGCTTAACTATCGGACAGGCGGCGGGCCGGCTACATCAGCCCCAGCATTTT. Translated: CASSLTIGQAAGRLHQPQHF.

The chain recombines TRBV29-1 with TRBJ1-3; tentatively, D is TRBD1 (6 bases). V was pared by 1 base and J by 4 bases, with 11 bases between. In germline, CDR1 is SQVTM, CDR2 ANQGSEA. The CDR3 runs to 14 residues. CDR3 in DNA: TGCAGCGTTGAAGGGGGGGGGCTCGGAAACACCATATATTTT. It codes for CSVEGGGLGNTIYF.

J is TRBJ2-7 and V is TRBV6-1; D remains ambiguous. Trimming took 7 bases from V and 5 from J, leaving 6 bases between them. This CDR3 has 10 residues. CDR1 and CDR2 (germline): MNHNS, SASEGT. The DNA of the CDR3 is TGTGCCAGCATGTCAGACGAGCAGTACTTC. As protein: CASMSDEQYF.

V and J are TRBV10-3 and TRBJ2-1; TRBD1 or TRBD2 may be the D gene (5 bases each). The CDR3 covers 16 residues. Germline loops: CDR1 ENHRY, CDR2 SYGVKD. V dropped 6 bases and J dropped 0 bases, with 15 bases sitting between them. The CDR3 reads CAIRNWDGSSYNEQFF. The DNA of the CDR3 is TGTGCCATCAGGAATTGGGACGGTAGCTCCTACAATGAGCAGTTCTTC.

The chain links TRBV5-1 to TRBJ2-6, with no clear D. Trimming took off 0 bases at V and 0 bases at J, with 10 bases between the two ends. This CDR3 has 17 residues. Germline V CDR1 and CDR2: SGHRS, YFSETQ. As DNA, the CDR3 is TGCGCCAGCAGCTTGGGTAGCCCTACCTCTGGGGCCAACGTCCTGACTTTC. Protein product: CASSLGSPTSGANVLTF.

This clone was counted a few times. The V and J genes are TRBV18 and TRBJ1-1; 7 bases line up with TRBD1. The CDR3 is 15 residues long. From germline, CDR1 is KGHSH and CDR2 LQKENI. The J segment lost 1 base and the V segment lost 4 bases, leaving 6 bases of the junction unmatched. The CDR3 region is CASSQGAGENTEAFF. CDR3 DNA: TGTGCCAGCTCACAGGGGGCCGGGGAGAACACTGAAGCTTTCTTT.